The next 18 T cell receptor beta chains were all read from a single sample in a study of T cell repertoires in cytomegalovirus infection. TCRdb itself ran the reads through MiXCR, one entry per CDR3 protein. The table includes about 830,000 distinct CDR3 sequences, about 30% detected once. The antigens for these receptors are not known. The sample was cultured CD8+ T cells from PBMCs, taken from culture after CMV antigen stimulation. The receptors were sampled from a human donor in good health (CMV status not recorded). Some clones in this sample may be carry-over from other donors' samples.

This chain uses TRBV6-6 with TRBJ2-3, with D perhaps matching TRBD1 (5 bases). V lost 7 bases, J lost 0 bases, and 11 bases lay in between. The germline V gene encodes CDR1 MNHNY and CDR2 SVGAGI (reference sequence). The CDR3 consists of 14 residues. The CDR3 loop reads CASTSGPSTDTQYF. CDR3 nucleotide sequence: TGTGCCAGCACTTCAGGGCCTAGCACAGATACGCAGTATTTT.

This clonotype came up once. This chain links TRBV5-1 with TRBJ2-2, with D perhaps matching TRBD1 (6 bases). Trimming removed 4 bases from V and 4 bases from J, with 14 bases in between. The CDR3 loop spans 15 amino acids. The germline V gene encodes CDR1 SGHRS and CDR2 YFSETQ. Here the CDR3 reads CASSQPGHLTGELFF. The CDR3 nucleotides are TGCGCCAGCAGCCAGCCGGGACACCTCACCGGGGAGCTGTTTTTT.

The CDR3 protein is CASSYPTEHSNQPQHF. The CDR3 DNA reads as TGTGCCAGCAGTTACCCGACAGAACATAGCAATCAGCCCCAGCATTTT. V is TRBV6-6 and J is TRBJ1-5; tentative D call: TRBD1 (5 bases). Germline CDR1 reads MNHNY; CDR2 reads SVGAGI (reference sequence). The CDR3 runs 16 residues. The germline V and J ends were trimmed by 2 bases and 0 bases, with 11 bases remaining between them.

In nucleotides, the CDR3 is TGCGCCAGCAGCCAGGGACCTACGAGAACCGGGGAGCTGTTTTTT. Its translation is CASSQGPTRTGELFF. The genes are TRBV4-1 and TRBJ2-2; possibly TRBD1 or TRBD2 for D (5 bases each). The CDR3 covers 15 residues. V gave up 3 bases and J gave up 5 bases, with 13 bases separating them. Germline loops: CDR1 MGHRA, CDR2 YSYEKL.

This clonotype turned up a few times. The genes are TRBV12-3 or TRBV12-4 and TRBJ1-1; D uncertain. Trimming pared 0 bases from V and 5 bases from J, leaving 10 bases between. CDR3 size: 14 residues. CDR3 protein: CASSLASGRTEAFF. For the CDR3, the DNA is TGTGCCAGCAGTTTAGCGTCGGGGAGGACTGAAGCTTTCTTT.

The chain combines TRBV5-6 with TRBJ2-7, with a weak D call TRBD1 (6 bases). Deletions cut 4 bases from V and 4 bases from J, with 9 bases between. The germline gives CDR1 SGHDT, CDR2 YYEEEE. The CDR3 runs to 12 residues. CDR3 in DNA: TGTGCCAGCAGCGCAGGGGTTTACGAGCAGTACGTC. Translated: CASSAGVYEQYV.

This CDR3 reads CASRGLDYEQYF. The CDR3 nucleotides read TGTGCCAGCCGCGGACTGGACTACGAGCAGTACTTC. This chain joins TRBV27 and TRBJ2-7; TRBD2 is a possible D gene (5 bases). The V end lost 8 bases, the J end lost 3 bases, and 11 bases lay between the germline ends. Germline CDR1 MNHEY, CDR2 SMNVEV (reference sequence). The length of the CDR3 is 12 residues.

This clonotype was detected only a few times. This rearrangement joins TRBV27 to TRBJ2-2; D not resolved. V was shortened by 5 bases and J by 0 bases, with 13 bases between the two germline ends. This CDR3 region has 16 residues. The germline V gene has CDR1 MNHEY and CDR2 SMNVEV (reference sequence). The CDR3 DNA reads TGTGCCAGCAGTCAAAGGACGGACGCGAACACCGGGGAGCTGTTTTTT. It yields the protein CASSQRTDANTGELFF.

The chain joins TRBV19 to TRBJ2-7, with 7 bases fitting TRBD1. Losses at the gene ends were 5 bases for V and 5 bases for J; bases not matched to a gene: 6. The CDR3 runs to 13 residues. Germline CDR1 and CDR2: LNHDA and SQIVND (reference sequence). The chain's CDR3 is CASSPTGRHEQYV. The CDR3, as DNA: TGTGCCAGTAGTCCGACAGGGCGCCACGAGCAGTACGTC.

The chain joins TRBV27 to TRBJ2-1, with a weak D call TRBD2 (6 bases). The V gene lost 7 bases and the J gene lost 6 bases, with 13 bases spanning the gap. Germline V gene lookup returns CDR1 MNHEY and CDR2 SMNVEV (reference sequence). This CDR3 contains 13 residues. DNA for the CDR3: TGTGCCAGCAAGTCCGGGGGTCTCAATGAGCAGTTCTTC. Protein sequence: CASKSGGLNEQFF.

Comments on this clonotype: Here the CDR3 omits its conserved ending phenylalanine or tryptophan, so a read error is the likely source. No DNA is shown, since the ends of the CDR3 on it are uncertain; the CDR3 is the one TCRdb lists. The V and J genes are TRBV2 and TRBJ2-7; the D call TRBD1 from the table was never checked on the DNA. Per germline, CDR1 SNHLY and CDR2 FYNNEI. The CDR3 totals 8 residues, both ends included. The CDR3 loop reads CASGPGNL.

This clonotype has just a few counts. J is TRBJ2-2 and V is TRBV29-1; D perhaps matches TRBD1 (5 bases). This CDR3 has 14 residues. CDR1 is SQVTM, CDR2 ANQGSEA, per germline. V dropped 2 bases and J dropped 0 bases, with 7 bases sitting between them. The chain's CDR3 is CSVEKTANTGELFF. As DNA, the CDR3 is TGCAGCGTTGAAAAGACAGCGAACACCGGGGAGCTGTTTTTT.

The genes are TRBV4-2 and TRBJ2-7, with 8 positions matching TRBD2. Trimming took 0 bases from V and 5 from J; bases not matched to a gene: 9. Germline loops: CDR1 LGHNA, CDR2 YNFKEQ. There are 16 residues in the CDR3. CDR3 DNA sequence: TGTGCCAGCAGCCAAGACGAGTCGGGGGGGCCCAACGAGCAGTACTTC. Translated: CASSQDESGGPNEQYF.

The genes are TRBV6-5 and TRBJ1-1; perhaps TRBD1 as D (5 bases). Trimming left V 2 bases short and J 4 bases short, with 11 bases between. The length of the CDR3 is 14 residues. In germline, CDR1 is MNHEY, CDR2 SVGAGI. The CDR3 nucleotides read TGTGCCAGCAGTTACGGGACCTCGGGCACTGAAGCTTTCTTT. This gives the protein CASSYGTSGTEAFF.

The chain carries TRBV4-1 and TRBJ1-1; D is unclear. The CDR3 is made up of 16 amino acids. The germline CDR1 and CDR2 sequences are MGHRA and YSYEKL. V lost 0 bases and J lost 1, with 12 bases in between. The CDR3 DNA reads TGCGCCAGCAGCCAAGAAGGGTGGCGTACGAACACTGAAGCTTTCTTT. This codes for CASSQEGWRTNTEAFF.

In its sample, this clonotype was seen a few times. This sequence joins TRBV9 and TRBJ2-3; possibly TRBD2 for D (6 bases). This CDR3 has 15 residues. In germline, CDR1 is SGDLS, CDR2 YYNGEE. V gave up 2 bases and J gave up 6 bases, with 16 bases separating them. CDR3 nucleotides: TGTGCCAGCAGCGTCGGAGGGACTCCCAAGGATACGCAGTATTTT. Translated, it gives CASSVGGTPKDTQYF.

The CDR3 region is CASRDTQGRTYEQYF. The CDR3 DNA sequence: TGTGCCAGCAGGGACACACAGGGCCGGACCTACGAGCAGTACTTC. V usage is TRBV2 and J usage is TRBJ2-7; D is possibly TRBD1 (6 bases). In germline, CDR1 is SNHLY, CDR2 FYNNEI. This CDR3 contains 15 residues. Trimming took 6 bases from V and 2 from J, leaving 17 bases between them.

Many counts were recorded for this clonotype. This chain links TRBV7-6 with TRBJ1-1; D not resolved. V was pared by 6 bases and J by 6 bases, with 17 bases between. Germline assignment: CDR1 SGHVS and CDR2 FNYEAQ. The CDR3 runs to 14 residues. This chain's CDR3 is CASSFPTEGAEAFF. The DNA for the CDR3 is TGTGCCAGCAGTTTTCCGACCGAGGGCGCTGAAGCTTTCTTT.